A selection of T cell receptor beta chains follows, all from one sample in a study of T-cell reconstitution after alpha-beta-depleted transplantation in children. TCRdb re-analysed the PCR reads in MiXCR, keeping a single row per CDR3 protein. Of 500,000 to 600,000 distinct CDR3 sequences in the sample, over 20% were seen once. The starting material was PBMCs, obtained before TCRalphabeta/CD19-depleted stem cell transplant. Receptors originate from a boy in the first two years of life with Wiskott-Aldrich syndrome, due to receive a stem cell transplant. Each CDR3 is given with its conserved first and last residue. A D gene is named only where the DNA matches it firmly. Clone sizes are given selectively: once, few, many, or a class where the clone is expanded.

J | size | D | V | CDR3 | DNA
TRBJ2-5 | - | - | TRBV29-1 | CSVWTVYQETQYF | TGCAGCGTCTGGACGGTGTACCAAGAGACCCAGTACTTC
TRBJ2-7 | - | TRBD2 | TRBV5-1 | CASSSLAASYEQYF | TGCGCCAGCAGCTCTCTAGCGGCCAGTTACGAGCAGTACTTC
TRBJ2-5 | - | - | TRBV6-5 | CASSYNPGETQYF | TGTGCCAGCAGTTACAACCCGGGAGAGACCCAGTACTTC
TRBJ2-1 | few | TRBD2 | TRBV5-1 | CASSTSGRRDNEQFF | TGCGCCAGCAGCACTAGCGGGAGGAGGGACAATGAGCAGTTCTTC
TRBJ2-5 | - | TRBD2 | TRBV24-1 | CATSDSGLSRETQYF | TGTGCCACCAGTGATTCGGGACTAAGCCGAGAGACCCAGTACTTC
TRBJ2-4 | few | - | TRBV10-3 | CAISESKGLAKNIQYF | TGTGCCATCAGTGAGTCTAAGGGGTTGGCCAAAAACATTCAGTACTTC
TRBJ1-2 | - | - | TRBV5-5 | CASSLAVGQKYGYTF | TGTGCCAGCAGCTTGGCCGTTGGGCAGAAGTATGGCTACACCTTC
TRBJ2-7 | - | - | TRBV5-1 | CASSAGTETYEQYF | TGCGCCAGCAGCGCGGGGACGGAGACCTACGAGCAGTACTTC
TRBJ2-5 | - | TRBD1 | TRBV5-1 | CASSPGQMIQETQYF | TGCGCCAGCAGCCCGGGACAGATGATCCAAGAGACCCAGTACTTC
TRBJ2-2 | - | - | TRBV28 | CASSASTGELFF | TGTGCCAGCTCAGCGTCGACCGGGGAGCTGTTTTTT
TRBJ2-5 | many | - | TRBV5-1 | CASSLVGKETQYF | TGCGCCAGCAGCTTGGTTGGGAAAGAGACCCAGTACTTC
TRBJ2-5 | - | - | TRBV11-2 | CASSFDGEETQYF | TGTGCCAGCAGCTTTGACGGGGAAGAGACCCAGTACTTC
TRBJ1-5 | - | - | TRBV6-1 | CASCRPNQPQHF | TGTGCCAGCTGCAGACCCAATCAGCCCCAGCATTTT
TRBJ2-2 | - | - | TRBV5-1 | CASSLRFGSGHGELFF | TGCGCCAGCAGCTTGCGATTCGGGAGCGGTCACGGGGAGCTGTTTTTT
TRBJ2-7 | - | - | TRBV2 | CASSRAFSYEQYF | TGTGCCAGCAGTAGAGCCTTCTCCTACGAGCAGTACTTC
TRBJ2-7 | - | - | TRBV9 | CASSVGEPYEQYF | TGTGCCAGCAGCGTAGGGGAGCCCTACGAGCAGTACTTC
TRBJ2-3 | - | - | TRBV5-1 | CASSYLGTGVPDTQYF | TGCGCCAGCAGCTACCTCGGGACCGGGGTCCCGGATACGCAGTATTTT
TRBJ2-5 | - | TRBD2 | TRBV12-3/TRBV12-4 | CASSLRAGGTGETQYF | TGTGCCAGCAGTTTGAGAGCGGGGGGAACGGGAGAGACCCAGTACTTC
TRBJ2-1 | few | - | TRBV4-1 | CASSGPETSRNEQFF | TGCGCCAGCAGCGGCCCCGAAACCTCACGCAATGAGCAGTTCTTC
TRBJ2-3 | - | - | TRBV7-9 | CASSLLAGIGDTQYF | TGTGCCAGCAGCTTATTGGCGGGAATTGGGGATACGCAGTATTTT
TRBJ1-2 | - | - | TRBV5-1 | CASSFTGKVYGYTF | TGCGCCAGCAGCTTTACAGGGAAGGTCTATGGCTACACCTTC
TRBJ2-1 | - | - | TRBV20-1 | CSASSGLRKNNEQFF | TGCAGTGCTAGTTCGGGACTTCGAAAGAACAATGAGCAGTTCTTC
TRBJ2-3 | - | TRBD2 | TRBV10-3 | CAINSPGLAGVRTDTQYF | TGTGCCATCAATTCCCCGGGACTAGCGGGAGTTAGAACAGATACGCAGTATTTT
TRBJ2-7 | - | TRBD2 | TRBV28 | CASWEGGEQYF | TGTGCCAGTTGGGAGGGCGGCGAGCAGTACTTC
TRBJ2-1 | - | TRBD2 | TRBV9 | CASSEFGTSAYNEQFF | TGTGCCAGCAGCGAGTTCGGGACTAGCGCCTACAATGAGCAGTTCTTC
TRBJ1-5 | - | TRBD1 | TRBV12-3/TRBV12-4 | CASSFRGQGKYSNQPQHF | TGTGCCAGCAGTTTCCGCGGACAGGGGAAGTATAGCAATCAGCCCCAGCATTTT
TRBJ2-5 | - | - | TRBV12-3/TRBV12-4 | CASSFTRGETQYF | TGTGCCAGCAGTTTCACCCGAGGGGAGACCCAGTACTTC
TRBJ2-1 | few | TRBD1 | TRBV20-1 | CSARKGAVGQFF | TGCAGTGCTAGGAAGGGGGCGGTTGGGCAGTTCTTC
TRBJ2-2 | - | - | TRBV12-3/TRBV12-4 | CASSPGVRTGELFF | TGTGCCAGCAGCCCGGGAGTAAGGACCGGGGAGCTGTTTTTT
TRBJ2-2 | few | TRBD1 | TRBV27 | CASSRRTGARTGELFF | TGTGCCAGCAGTCGGCGGACAGGGGCGCGGACCGGGGAGCTGTTTTTT
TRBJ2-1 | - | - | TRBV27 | CASRGASSGTYNEQFF | TGTGCCAGCAGAGGGGCGAGTAGCGGAACCTACAATGAGCAGTTCTTC
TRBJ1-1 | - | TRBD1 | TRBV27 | CASSQGGWNEAFF | TGTGCCAGCAGTCAGGGGGGTTGGAATGAAGCTTTCTTT
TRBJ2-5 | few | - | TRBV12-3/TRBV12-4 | CASSRTARETQYF | TGTGCCAGCAGTCGGACGGCTCGAGAGACCCAGTACTTC
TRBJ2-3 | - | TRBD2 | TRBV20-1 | CSAREGTSLADTQYF | TGCAGTGCTAGAGAGGGGACTAGTCTCGCAGATACGCAGTATTTT
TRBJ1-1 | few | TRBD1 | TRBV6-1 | CASAIPGQGDTEAFF | TGTGCCAGCGCGATTCCGGGACAGGGCGACACTGAAGCTTTCTTT
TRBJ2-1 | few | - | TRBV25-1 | CASRGEVFSYNEQFF | TGTGCCAGCAGGGGGGAGGTCTTCTCCTACAATGAGCAGTTCTTC
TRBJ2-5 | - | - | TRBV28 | CASSGGARETQYF | TGTGCCAGCAGTGGGGGGGCGAGAGAGACCCAGTACTTC
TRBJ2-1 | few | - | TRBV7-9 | CASSLSGWLNNEQFF | TGTGCCAGCAGCTTATCCGGCTGGCTCAACAATGAGCAGTTCTTC
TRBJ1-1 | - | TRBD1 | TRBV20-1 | CSAEGQGNTEAFF | TGCAGTGCGGAAGGACAGGGGAACACTGAAGCTTTCTTT
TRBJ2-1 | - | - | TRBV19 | CASSSRLADPGQFF | TGTGCCAGTAGTTCTCGGTTAGCTGATCCTGGGCAGTTCTTC
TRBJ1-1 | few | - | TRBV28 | CASSFLSGRMAEAFF | TGTGCCAGCAGTTTTCTCTCCGGGAGAATGGCTGAAGCTTTCTTT
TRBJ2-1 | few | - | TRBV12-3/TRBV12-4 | CASTRTSRFHEQFF | TGTGCCAGCACCAGGACATCCCGGTTCCATGAGCAGTTCTTC
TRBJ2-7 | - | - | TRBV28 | CASSSLSVGEQYF | TGTGCCAGCAGTTCCCTTTCGGTTGGAGAGCAGTACTTC
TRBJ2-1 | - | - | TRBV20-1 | CSARPSGGGNYNEQFF | TGCAGTGCTAGGCCCTCCGGGGGCGGTAACTACAATGAGCAGTTCTTC
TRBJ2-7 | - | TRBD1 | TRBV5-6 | CASSLQTGGEYF | TGTGCCAGCAGCCTTCAAACAGGGGGAGAGTACTTC
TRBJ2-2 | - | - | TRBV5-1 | CASSLAPGRNTGELFF | TGCGCCAGCAGCTTAGCGCCAGGTCGGAACACCGGGGAGCTGTTTTTT
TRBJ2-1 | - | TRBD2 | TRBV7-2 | CASSLTLAGGNEQFF | TGTGCCAGCAGCTTAACCCTAGCGGGAGGGAATGAGCAGTTCTTC
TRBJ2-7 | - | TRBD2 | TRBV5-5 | CASSMGLAGVKQYF | TGTGCCAGCAGCATGGGACTAGCGGGAGTTAAGCAGTACTTC
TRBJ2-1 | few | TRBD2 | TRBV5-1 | CASSLGGGSNEQFF | TGCGCCAGCAGCTTGGGCGGGGGTAGTAATGAGCAGTTCTTC
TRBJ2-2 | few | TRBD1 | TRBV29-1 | CSVKRGQGITGELFF | TGCAGCGTTAAAAGGGGACAGGGTATCACCGGGGAGCTGTTTTTT
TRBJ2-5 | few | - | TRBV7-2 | CASSPTRETQYF | TGTGCCAGCAGCCCCACGAGGGAGACCCAGTACTTC
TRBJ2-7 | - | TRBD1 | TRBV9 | CASSVATGGFYEQYF | TGTGCCAGCAGCGTAGCGACAGGGGGCTTCTACGAGCAGTACTTC
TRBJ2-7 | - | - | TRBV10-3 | CAISSASYEQYF | TGTGCCATCTCTTCAGCTTCCTACGAGCAGTACTTC